This T cell receptor (beta chain) was identified during a study of T-cell memory formation after mild COVID-19. Turning to the study itself: There were largely donor-specific TCR clusters.

The germline CDR1 and CDR2 sequences are SGHRS and YFSETQ. V was trimmed by 0 bases and J by 4 bases, leaving 11 bases between them. The CDR3 is 15 amino acids. This clonotype showed up many times. MiXCR was run by TCRdb on the 5' RACE reads, yielding one entry per CDR3 protein. The profile covers a few hundred thousand distinct CDR3 sequences, with roughly 13% appearing a single time and about 21% taken by the ten largest. This sequence was found in a man between 18 and 35 years old who had mild COVID-19 (a few samples of this study predate the infection). Cell type and time point are not known. J is TRBJ1-5 and V is TRBV5-1; maybe TRBD1 (5 bases). The sequenced material came from PBMCs or a T cell subset sorted from them (not recorded which). The CDR3 region is CASSLEGAWNQPQHF. The CDR3, as DNA: TGCGCCAGCAGCTTGGAAGGGGCATGGAATCAGCCCCAGCATTTT.